One and the same sample provided the 10 T cell receptor beta chains below, sequenced in a study of blood T cell repertoires in COVID-19. Repertoires were generated with immunoSEQ multiplex PCR, while TCRdb's copy carries only in-frame clones and drops some. The repertoire holds hundreds of thousands of clones, with about 86% as singletons. Material: PBMCs or T cells enriched from blood (not recorded which). These receptors all stem from a woman aged 45 to 65 who had recovered from COVID-19.

The chain links TRBV25-1 to TRBJ2-5, with 8 bases lining up with TRBD1. Germline V CDR1 and CDR2: MGHDK, SYGVNS. With V trimmed by 6 bases and J by 5 bases, 8 bases remained unmatched. The CDR3 spans 14 residues. The CDR3 loop reads CASSKTGDAETQYF. The CDR3 region has the DNA TGTGCCAGCAGCAAGACAGGGGACGCGGAGACCCAGTACTTC.

The table lists this clone with a count of one. V and J are TRBV28 and TRBJ2-1; 8 bases are shared with TRBD1. After removal of 7 bases from V and 2 bases from J, the junction contained 10 bases not matched to a gene. Germline V CDR1 and CDR2: MDHEN, SYDVKM. This CDR3 spans 16 amino acids. The CDR3 loop is CASTSQQGGTYNEQFF. The CDR3 nucleotides are TGTGCCAGCACCTCCCAACAGGGGGGCACCTACAATGAGCAGTTCTTC.

This clone was observed a handful of times. V and J are TRBV27 and TRBJ1-2; D is unclear. The CDR3 runs 13 residues. V was clipped by 5 bases and J by 4 bases, with 11 bases between them. CDR1 and CDR2 from the germline V gene are MNHEY and SMNVEV (reference sequence). CDR3 sequence (DNA): TGTGCCAGCAGTGCCCGGGGAGGCTATGGCTACACCTTC. This gives the protein CASSARGGYGYTF.

The CDR3 reads CSVGQGGDQPQHF. The CDR3 DNA sequence: TGCAGCGTTGGACAGGGTGGGGATCAGCCCCAGCATTTT. The chain has TRBV29-1 and TRBJ1-5; 7 bases align to TRBD1. This CDR3 comprises 13 residues. CDR1 is SQVTM, CDR2 ANQGSEA, per germline. V shed 4 bases and J 5 bases; nucleotides not matched to a gene: 5.

V and J are TRBV7-2 and TRBJ1-4; TRBD1 is a possible D gene (5 bases). Germline CDR1 and CDR2: SGHTA and FQGNSA. V lost 5 bases, J lost 2 bases, and 12 bases lay in between. The CDR3 is 15 residues long. CDR3 in amino acids: CASSRGGGTNEKLFF. The CDR3 DNA sequence: TGTGCCAGCAGCCGCGGGGGAGGGACTAATGAAAAACTGTTTTTT.

The rearrangement links TRBV6-1 to TRBJ2-2, with unresolved D. Per germline, CDR1 MNHNS and CDR2 SASEGT. The CDR3 loop spans 15 amino acids. Trimming stripped 1 base from V and 6 bases from J, with 12 bases between. The CDR3: CASSEGHKLAGELFF. Written as DNA, the CDR3 is TGTGCCAGCAGTGAAGGACATAAGCTGGCCGGGGAGCTGTTTTTT.

The chain has TRBV27 and TRBJ1-6, with 10 bases lining up with TRBD1. The CDR3 sequence is 15 residues long. Germline V lookup: CDR1 MNHEY, CDR2 SMNVEV (reference sequence). After removal of 5 bases from V and 8 bases from J, the junction contained 6 bases not matched to a gene. CDR3 protein: CASSRTGTGDSPLHF. Here the CDR3 DNA reads TGTGCCAGCAGTCGTACCGGGACAGGGGATTCACCCCTCCACTTT.

This chain uses TRBV7-9 with TRBJ1-2, with 7 bases matching TRBD1. V lost 3 bases, J lost 0 bases, and 4 bases stayed unmatched. This CDR3 has 15 residues. Germline values: CDR1 SEHNR, CDR2 FQNEAQ (reference sequence). The chain's CDR3 is CASSLSGQANYGYTF. In DNA form, the CDR3 reads TGTGCCAGCAGCTTGTCTGGACAGGCTAACTATGGCTACACCTTC. Filled out from reference TRBV7-9 and TRBJ1-2, the complete variable domain reads DTGVSQNPRHKITKRGQNVTFRCDPISEHNRLYWYRQTLGQGPEFLTYFQNEAQLEKSRLLSDRFSAERPKGSFSTLEIQRTEQGDSAMYLCASSLSGQANYGYTFGSGTRLTVV.

The CDR3 DNA sequence: TGTGCCAGCAGTTACGGAGAGAACACCGGGGAGCTGTTTTTT. As protein: CASSYGENTGELFF. The chain joins TRBV6-5 to TRBJ2-2, with unresolved D. The length of the CDR3 is 14 residues. Trimming shortened V by 2 bases and J by 1 base, and 5 bases separated the two germline ends. CDR1 is MNHEY, CDR2 SVGAGI, per germline.

The V and J genes are TRBV4-2 and TRBJ2-1, with D possibly TRBD1 on 6 matching bases. Per germline, CDR1 LGHNA and CDR2 YNFKEQ. The V gene lost 0 bases and the J gene lost 7 bases, with 13 bases spanning the gap. The CDR3 runs 15 residues. The CDR3 region has the DNA TGTGCCAGCAGCCAAGAACAGGGTGGTCCGAATGAGCAGTTCTTC. This codes for CASSQEQGGPNEQFF.